This T cell receptor (beta chain) was profiled in a study of vaccination and CD4 T cells after COVID-19. Study-level results: The researchers studied relatively few convalescent patients and omitted early post-infection timepoints.

As for this clonotype: No antigen is known for it.

Treatment given: roughly 10-day PBMC culture with coronavirus spike peptide pools or control peptides (ViraFEST assay). V shed 1 base, J shed 6 bases, and the junction held 8 bases outside the gene matches. The CDR3 is made up of 16 amino acids. CDR1 is LGHNA, CDR2 YSLEER, per germline. Sequenced with the Oncomine TCR Beta short-read assay was DNA taken from cultured CD4+ T cells. TCRdb re-called the PCR reads with MiXCR, one entry per CDR3 protein. The sample lists fewer than 25,000 distinct CDR3 sequences; about 44% were seen once. The source of this sequence is a human donor who had recovered from COVID-19. The sequenced material came from CD4+ T cells from blood, cultured in vitro. The chain is built from TRBV4-3 and TRBJ2-2, with TRBD2 identical over 7 bases. The CDR3 spells CASSQGAAGEPGELFF. CDR3 DNA sequence: TGCGCCAGCAGCCAAGGGGCTGCGGGAGAGCCCGGGGAGCTGTTTTTT.